This paragraph reports one T cell receptor (beta chain). These data belong to a study of blood T cell repertoires in COVID-19. Across the whole study: Sites across the United States, Italy and Spain contributed samples from acute and convalescent COVID-19.

Profiled with immunoSEQ multiplex PCR; TCRdb holds only in-frame clones, not every one. This table has about 82,000 clones, approximately 78% appearing once. Losses at the gene ends were 3 bases for V and 4 bases for J; bases not matched to a gene: 9. Germline V gene lookup returns CDR1 SGHKS and CDR2 YYEKEE (reference sequence). This CDR3 comprises 19 residues. The clonotype comes from a man in his fifties or sixties with COVID-19, enrolled during active disease. Sequences were obtained from peripheral blood. The genes are TRBV5-5 and TRBJ2-2, with TRBD2 matching over 16 bases. The CDR3 here is CASSSTGLAGGPFTGELFF. CDR3 DNA: TGTGCCAGCAGCTCAACGGGACTAGCGGGGGGGCCGTTCACCGGGGAGCTGTTTTTT. The full variable domain, in which reference TRBV5-5 and TRBJ2-2 provide the parts outside the CDR3, is DAGVTQSPTHLIKTRGQQVTLRCSPISGHKSVSWYQQVLGQGPQFIFQYYEKEERGRGNFPDRFSARQFPNYSSELNVNALLLGDSALYLCASSSTGLAGGPFTGELFFGEGSRLTVL.